A single T cell receptor (beta chain) is shown here with its context. Its antigen is as yet unknown. The data derive from a study of T cells after yellow fever vaccination. Study at large: Fractions of low cell number were prepared using SMART-Seq v4 Ultra Low Input.

V was cut by 6 bases and J by 6 bases, with 17 bases left in between. Germline V gene lookup returns CDR1 SGHRS and CDR2 YFSETQ. The CDR3 covers 14 residues. Each CDR3 protein gets one entry after TCRdb re-called the 5' RACE reads with MiXCR. The profile shows about 330,000 distinct CDR3 sequences, around 7% of them singletons. Study-wide points: A minor fraction of clonotypes spanned both CD4 and CD8 compartments.

The chain has TRBV5-1 and TRBJ2-3; maybe TRBD2 (7 bases). The clonotype was recovered from a man younger than 35 who received the YFV17D yellow fever vaccine. The specimen was PBMCs, collected approximately 40 days after the first yellow fever vaccination. As DNA, the CDR3 is TGCGCCAGCATCCCCCTCGCGGGGGCTGATACGCAGTATTTT. Protein: CASIPLAGADTQYF.